A selection of T cell receptor beta chains follows, all from one sample in a study of CD8 T cells in ankylosing spondylitis. MiXCR, run by TCRdb on the 5' RACE reads, gives a single entry per CDR3 protein. This table holds around 42,000 distinct CDR3 sequences, less than 3% found once. Source material: blood, either unsorted or a sorted T cell fraction (not recorded which). These receptors originate from a male donor with ankylosing spondylitis or in good health (not recorded which). Both conserved end residues are part of each CDR3. A D gene is named only where the DNA matches it firmly. Expanded clones get a size class; other rows say once, few or many, or leave the size out.

v_call: TRBV9; clone_size: many; d_call: TRBD2; j_call: TRBJ2-5; cdr3_aa: CASSAGTSGRETQYF; cdr3_nt: TGTGCCAGCAGCGCCGGGACTAGCGGAAGAGAGACCCAGTACTTC
v_call: TRBV9; clone_size: many; d_call: .; j_call: TRBJ2-3; cdr3_aa: CASSVEDWATDTQYF; cdr3_nt: TGTGCCAGCAGCGTAGAGGACTGGGCCACAGATACGCAGTATTTT
v_call: TRBV7-7; clone_size: many; d_call: .; j_call: TRBJ2-1; cdr3_aa: CASSLPLTHGNEQFF; cdr3_nt: TGTGCCAGCAGCTTACCCCTCACCCACGGCAATGAGCAGTTCTTC
v_call: TRBV9; clone_size: many; d_call: TRBD2; j_call: TRBJ2-7; cdr3_aa: CASSVGTSGTYEQYF; cdr3_nt: TGTGCCAGCAGCGTGGGGACTAGCGGAACCTACGAGCAGTACTTC
v_call: TRBV9; clone_size: many; d_call: TRBD2; j_call: TRBJ2-2; cdr3_aa: CASSDPSGRAWGGELFF; cdr3_nt: TGTGCCAGCAGCGACCCTAGCGGGAGGGCCTGGGGCGGGGAGCTGTTTTTT
v_call: TRBV9; clone_size: many; d_call: .; j_call: TRBJ2-2; cdr3_aa: CASSLRGDSNTGELFF; cdr3_nt: TGTGCCAGCAGTCTTAGGGGGGACAGCAACACCGGGGAGCTGTTTTTT
v_call: TRBV9; clone_size: many; d_call: .; j_call: TRBJ1-1; cdr3_aa: CASSVGYLGKGRTEAFF; cdr3_nt: TGTGCCAGCAGCGTAGGGTACTTGGGGAAGGGTAGGACTGAAGCTTTCTTT
v_call: TRBV9; clone_size: many; d_call: .; j_call: TRBJ2-7; cdr3_aa: CASSGDGRSDEQYF; cdr3_nt: TGTGCCAGCAGCGGGGACGGGAGATCCGACGAGCAGTACTTC
v_call: TRBV9; clone_size: many; d_call: TRBD2; j_call: TRBJ2-1; cdr3_aa: CASSLVAGWYNEQFF; cdr3_nt: TGTGCCAGCAGCCTAGTAGCGGGATGGTACAATGAGCAGTTCTTC
v_call: TRBV9; clone_size: many; d_call: .; j_call: TRBJ2-3; cdr3_aa: CASSPWGGGTDTQYF; cdr3_nt: TGTGCCAGCAGCCCCTGGGGCGGAGGCACAGATACGCAGTATTTT
v_call: TRBV9; clone_size: many; d_call: .; j_call: TRBJ2-3; cdr3_aa: CASSVGVSGGTDTQYF; cdr3_nt: TGTGCCAGCAGCGTAGGTGTTAGCGGAGGCACAGATACGCAGTATTTT
v_call: TRBV9; clone_size: many; d_call: .; j_call: TRBJ1-6; cdr3_aa: CASSVDAKGTALHF; cdr3_nt: TGTGCCAGCAGCGTAGATGCCAAAGGAACAGCCCTCCACTTT
v_call: TRBV9; clone_size: many; d_call: .; j_call: TRBJ2-1; cdr3_aa: CASSVEGQPYNEQFF; cdr3_nt: TGTGCCAGCAGCGTAGAAGGACAGCCATACAATGAGCAGTTCTTC
v_call: TRBV9; clone_size: many; d_call: .; j_call: TRBJ2-1; cdr3_aa: CASSEGLSYNEQFF; cdr3_nt: TGTGCCAGCAGCGAGGGCCTCTCCTACAATGAGCAGTTCTTC
v_call: TRBV9; clone_size: many; d_call: TRBD2; j_call: TRBJ2-7; cdr3_aa: CASSTTSGSSYEQYF; cdr3_nt: TGTGCCAGCAGCACCACTAGCGGGAGTTCCTACGAGCAGTACTTC
v_call: TRBV9; clone_size: many; d_call: .; j_call: TRBJ2-1; cdr3_aa: CASSTSSLQNEQFF; cdr3_nt: TGTGCCAGCAGTACTAGCAGCCTACAGAATGAGCAGTTCTTC
v_call: TRBV9; clone_size: many; d_call: TRBD1; j_call: TRBJ2-3; cdr3_aa: CASSVRDRGRTDTQYF; cdr3_nt: TGTGCCAGCAGCGTCCGGGACAGGGGCCGCACAGATACGCAGTATTTT
v_call: TRBV9; clone_size: .; d_call: .; j_call: TRBJ1-1; cdr3_aa: CASSVAGSPGGEAFF; cdr3_nt: TGTGCCAGCAGCGTAGCTGGCAGCCCCGGGGGGGAAGCTTTCTTT
v_call: TRBV9; clone_size: .; d_call: TRBD2; j_call: TRBJ2-7; cdr3_aa: CASSPQAGGPFEQYF; cdr3_nt: TGTGCCAGCAGCCCGCAAGCGGGAGGGCCCTTCGAGCAGTACTTC
v_call: TRBV9; clone_size: many; d_call: .; j_call: TRBJ2-7; cdr3_aa: CASSPSLPGRGSYEQYF; cdr3_nt: TGTGCCAGCAGCCCATCCCTTCCCGGCAGGGGCTCCTACGAGCAGTACTTC
v_call: TRBV9; clone_size: medium-sized; d_call: .; j_call: TRBJ1-1; cdr3_aa: CASSVGGTNTEAFF; cdr3_nt: TGTGCCAGCAGCGTTGGGGGCACGAACACTGAAGCTTTCTTT
v_call: TRBV9; clone_size: many; d_call: .; j_call: TRBJ1-5; cdr3_aa: CASSVSPNQPQHF; cdr3_nt: TGTGCCAGCAGCGTAAGCCCAAATCAGCCCCAGCATTTT
v_call: TRBV9; clone_size: many; d_call: .; j_call: TRBJ2-6; cdr3_aa: CASSEGWAGANVLTF; cdr3_nt: TGTGCCAGCAGCGAGGGTTGGGCTGGGGCCAACGTCCTGACTTTC
v_call: TRBV9; clone_size: many; d_call: .; j_call: TRBJ2-3; cdr3_aa: CASSVEGIADTQYF; cdr3_nt: TGTGCCAGCAGCGTAGAGGGGATCGCAGATACGCAGTATTTT
v_call: TRBV9; clone_size: many; d_call: .; j_call: TRBJ2-3; cdr3_aa: CASSVDAGGTDTQYF; cdr3_nt: TGTGCCAGCAGCGTAGATGCAGGGGGCACAGATACGCAGTATTTT
v_call: TRBV9; clone_size: many; d_call: .; j_call: TRBJ2-7; cdr3_aa: CASSSSGTSYEQYF; cdr3_nt: TGTGCCAGCAGCTCCAGCGGAACCTCCTACGAGCAGTACTTC
v_call: TRBV9; clone_size: .; d_call: .; j_call: TRBJ1-3; cdr3_aa: CASSSPGGSSGNTIYF; cdr3_nt: TGTGCCAGCAGCTCCCCGGGAGGGAGCTCTGGAAACACCATATATTTT
v_call: TRBV9; clone_size: many; d_call: .; j_call: TRBJ2-1; cdr3_aa: CASSGGASSYNEQFF; cdr3_nt: TGTGCCAGCAGCGGAGGTGCGAGCTCCTACAATGAGCAGTTCTTC
v_call: TRBV9; clone_size: many; d_call: .; j_call: TRBJ2-2; cdr3_aa: CASSVRVQAGELFF; cdr3_nt: TGTGCCAGCAGCGTGCGGGTTCAGGCCGGGGAGCTGTTTTTT
v_call: TRBV9; clone_size: many; d_call: TRBD1; j_call: TRBJ1-3; cdr3_aa: CASTDQGGDPGNTIYF; cdr3_nt: TGTGCCAGCACGGACCAGGGGGGGGACCCTGGAAACACCATATATTTT
v_call: TRBV9; clone_size: many; d_call: .; j_call: TRBJ2-1; cdr3_aa: CASSVRGTGVNEQFF; cdr3_nt: TGTGCCAGCAGCGTAAGGGGGACGGGAGTCAATGAGCAGTTCTTC
v_call: TRBV9; clone_size: many; d_call: .; j_call: TRBJ2-1; cdr3_aa: CASSVGPPNEQFF; cdr3_nt: TGTGCCAGCAGCGTAGGACCTCCCAATGAGCAGTTCTTC
v_call: TRBV9; clone_size: many; d_call: TRBD1; j_call: TRBJ2-3; cdr3_aa: CASSVTVGTVDTQYF; cdr3_nt: TGTGCCAGCAGCGTAACGGTAGGGACAGTGGATACGCAGTATTTT
v_call: TRBV9; clone_size: many; d_call: TRBD2; j_call: TRBJ2-1; cdr3_aa: CASSVRRLAGVNEQFF; cdr3_nt: TGTGCCAGCAGCGTAAGGAGACTAGCGGGAGTTAATGAGCAGTTCTTC
v_call: TRBV9; clone_size: many; d_call: .; j_call: TRBJ2-5; cdr3_aa: CASSGQVGGATQYF; cdr3_nt: TGTGCCAGCAGTGGTCAGGTTGGGGGAGCGACCCAGTACTTC
v_call: TRBV9; clone_size: many; d_call: TRBD1; j_call: TRBJ2-7; cdr3_aa: CASSARDRAHEQYF; cdr3_nt: TGTGCCAGCAGCGCCCGGGACAGGGCCCACGAGCAGTACTTC
v_call: TRBV9; clone_size: many; d_call: .; j_call: TRBJ1-1; cdr3_aa: CASSVSGTMNTEAFF; cdr3_nt: TGTGCCAGCAGCGTCTCCGGGACAATGAACACTGAAGCTTTCTTT
v_call: TRBV9; clone_size: .; d_call: .; j_call: TRBJ2-7; cdr3_aa: CASSPRGSGTYEQYF; cdr3_nt: TGTGCCAGCAGCCCCCGGGGTAGCGGAACCTACGAGCAGTACTTC
v_call: TRBV9; clone_size: many; d_call: .; j_call: TRBJ1-4; cdr3_aa: CASSVGPGREKLFF; cdr3_nt: TGTGCCAGCAGCGTAGGACCCGGGCGGGAAAAACTGTTTTTT
v_call: TRBV9; clone_size: many; d_call: TRBD1; j_call: TRBJ2-5; cdr3_aa: CASSGQGNQETQYF; cdr3_nt: TGTGCCAGCAGCGGACAGGGAAACCAAGAGACCCAGTACTTC
v_call: TRBV9; clone_size: many; d_call: TRBD2; j_call: TRBJ2-1; cdr3_aa: CASSVGVGRAHEQFF; cdr3_nt: TGTGCCAGCAGCGTAGGAGTCGGGAGGGCCCATGAGCAGTTCTTC
v_call: TRBV9; clone_size: many; d_call: .; j_call: TRBJ2-5; cdr3_aa: CASSRDWNEETQYF; cdr3_nt: TGTGCCAGCAGCCGGGACTGGAACGAAGAGACCCAGTACTTC
v_call: TRBV9; clone_size: many; d_call: TRBD2; j_call: TRBJ2-2; cdr3_aa: CASSVPGLAGAGELFF; cdr3_nt: TGTGCCAGCAGCGTACCGGGACTAGCGGGAGCTGGGGAGCTGTTTTTT
v_call: TRBV9; clone_size: many; d_call: .; j_call: TRBJ2-2; cdr3_aa: CASSVVSTGELFF; cdr3_nt: TGTGCCAGCAGCGTAGTGAGCACCGGGGAGCTGTTTTTT
v_call: TRBV9; clone_size: many; d_call: .; j_call: TRBJ1-1; cdr3_aa: CASSPRGRRDTEAFF; cdr3_nt: TGTGCCAGCAGCCCTCGGGGACGGAGAGACACTGAAGCTTTCTTT
v_call: TRBV9; clone_size: many; d_call: .; j_call: TRBJ2-5; cdr3_aa: CASSVWGARQETQYF; cdr3_nt: TGTGCCAGCAGCGTATGGGGAGCCCGTCAAGAGACCCAGTACTTC
v_call: TRBV9; clone_size: many; d_call: .; j_call: TRBJ2-2; cdr3_aa: CASSARDLNTGELFF; cdr3_nt: TGTGCCAGCAGCGCCCGGGACCTGAACACCGGGGAGCTGTTTTTT
v_call: TRBV9; clone_size: many; d_call: TRBD1; j_call: TRBJ2-1; cdr3_aa: CASSGLTGAAEQFF; cdr3_nt: TGTGCCAGCAGCGGATTAACAGGGGCGGCTGAGCAGTTCTTC
v_call: TRBV9; clone_size: many; d_call: .; j_call: TRBJ2-7; cdr3_aa: CASSVGRAGEQYF; cdr3_nt: TGTGCCAGCAGCGTAGGTAGGGCGGGAGAGCAGTACTTC
v_call: TRBV9; clone_size: medium-sized; d_call: .; j_call: TRBJ1-2; cdr3_aa: CASSPRGLGGGYTF; cdr3_nt: TGTGCCAGCAGCCCACGTGGGCTAGGCGGTGGCTACACCTTC
v_call: TRBV9; clone_size: many; d_call: .; j_call: TRBJ2-1; cdr3_aa: CASSVGGGDNEQFF; cdr3_nt: TGTGCCAGCAGCGTAGGAGGTGGGGACAATGAGCAGTTCTTC
v_call: TRBV9; clone_size: many; d_call: .; j_call: TRBJ1-3; cdr3_aa: CASSGGGPFSGNTIYF; cdr3_nt: TGTGCCAGCAGCGGTGGGGGCCCCTTTTCTGGAAACACCATATATTTT
v_call: TRBV9; clone_size: few; d_call: TRBD2; j_call: TRBJ2-3; cdr3_aa: CASRTGTSGSTSTDTQYF; cdr3_nt: TGTGCCAGCAGGACCGGGACTAGCGGATCAACTAGCACAGATACGCAGTATTTT
v_call: TRBV9; clone_size: medium-sized; d_call: TRBD1; j_call: TRBJ2-5; cdr3_aa: CASSASGQGGKETQYF; cdr3_nt: TGTGCCAGCAGCGCCTCGGGACAGGGGGGTAAAGAGACCCAGTACTTC
v_call: TRBV9; clone_size: many; d_call: TRBD1; j_call: TRBJ2-7; cdr3_aa: CASSGSPGQGAGEQYF; cdr3_nt: TGTGCCAGCAGCGGATCGCCGGGACAGGGGGCCGGCGAGCAGTACTTC
v_call: TRBV9; clone_size: many; d_call: TRBD2; j_call: TRBJ2-1; cdr3_aa: CASSLSGRVYNEQFF; cdr3_nt: TGTGCCAGCAGCCTGAGCGGGAGGGTCTACAATGAGCAGTTCTTC
v_call: TRBV9; clone_size: many; d_call: .; j_call: TRBJ2-3; cdr3_aa: CASSVLLTDTQYF; cdr3_nt: TGTGCCAGCAGCGTACTCCTCACAGATACGCAGTATTTT